This entry concerns a single T cell receptor (beta chain). Its recognized antigen is unknown. Base qualities are not recorded, but no much larger clone differs from it by a single base. Relative to germline, V is missing 0 bases and J is missing 7 bases, with 7 bases of the junction outside any gene match. As encoded in the germline V gene (reference sequence), CDR1 is LGHDT while CDR2 is YNNKEL. The CDR3, from cysteine to phenylalanine, totals 15 residues. Only the CDR3 DNA is retained, 45 bases long and in frame from the first base. These data are taken from a study of CD8 T cells in Susac syndrome (dated by TCRdb to the late 2010s). For context, the study as a whole: Repertoire sequencing was used to test whether CD8+ T cell activation and differentiation in Susac syndrome was antigen driven.

RNA was extracted using the RNeasy kit, and about 0.5 to 1 ug of the RNA was reverse transcribed with random hexamers. TCR beta CDR3 regions were amplified with the immunoSEQ multiplex PCR assay covering 54 Vbeta and 13 Jbeta segments. Bias from PCR amplification was corrected by using a synthetic template baseline for primer optimization and for computational correction. Per the original workflow: Reads were annotated to V, D and J genes per IMGT and analyzed with immunoSEQ Analyzer, keeping only productive sequences. Clonality was computed as one minus Shannon entropy normalized by log2 of the number of productive unique sequences. For each patient and control, public and private clones were evaluated within the 100 most prevalent clones. Clones were defined as Susac-specific if absent from the healthy and MS cohorts, from 1052 published viral clones and from other ImmuneACCESS disease sequences. TCRdb handled the public reads itself, with Q25 trimming in fastp and clone calling in MiXCR, and kept productive beta chains. Each entry merges the rows of one CDR3 protein and shows their most common DNA and genes. TCRdb, not the authors, supplied the V and J calls. This sample lists fewer than 350,000 distinct CDR3 sequences; under 95% were detected once. The top ten constitute 0.065% of the sample.

Peripheral blood CD8+ and CD4+ T cells from healthy donors, Susac syndrome patients and multiple sclerosis patients were profiled by high-throughput TCR beta sequencing. Treatment-naive patients with stable or active relapsing-remitting disease fulfilling revised McDonald criteria were used as multiple sclerosis controls. Bulk CD8+ and CD4+ T cells were purified magnetically by negative isolation, whereas CD8+ TEMRA cells were enriched by FACS. Blood was drawn into EDTA tubes, processed within 24 hours, and PBMCs were isolated by density gradient centrifugation. PBMCs destined for TCR sequencing were cryopreserved in liquid nitrogen and later thawed in a 37 °C water bath. A purity of at least 90% was achieved for sorted or isolated CD4+, CD8+ and CD8+ TEMRA cells. General conclusions and limits of the study: The number of individuals in the TCR sequencing and HLA analysis was recognized as being relatively small.

The specimen sequenced was CD4+ T cells from PBMCs. The clonotype comes from a human donor with multiple sclerosis. The rearrangement joined TRBV3-1 to TRBJ2-3; 7 central nucleotides agree with TRBD2. Read as DNA, the sequence is TGTGCCAGCAGCCAAGAACTAGCGTTTTGGAATACGCAGTATTTT. This sequence encodes CASSQELAFWNTQYF.